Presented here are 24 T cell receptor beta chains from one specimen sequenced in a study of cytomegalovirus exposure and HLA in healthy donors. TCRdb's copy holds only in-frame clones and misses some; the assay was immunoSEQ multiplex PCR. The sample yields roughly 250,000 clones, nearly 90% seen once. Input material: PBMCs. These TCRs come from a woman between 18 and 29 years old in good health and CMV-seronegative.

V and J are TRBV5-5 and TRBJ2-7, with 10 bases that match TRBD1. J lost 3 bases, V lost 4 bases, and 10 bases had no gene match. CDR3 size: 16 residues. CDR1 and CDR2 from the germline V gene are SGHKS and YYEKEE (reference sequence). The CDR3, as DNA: TGTGCCAGCAGCCACGACAGGGGGCATCCTAACTACGAGCAGTACGTC. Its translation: CASSHDRGHPNYEQYV.

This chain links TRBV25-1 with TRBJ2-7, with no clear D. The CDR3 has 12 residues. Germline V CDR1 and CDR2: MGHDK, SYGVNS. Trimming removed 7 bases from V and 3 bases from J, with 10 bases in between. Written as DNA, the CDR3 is TGTGCCAGCACGGCCTCGGGCTACGAGCAGTACTTC. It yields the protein CASTASGYEQYF.

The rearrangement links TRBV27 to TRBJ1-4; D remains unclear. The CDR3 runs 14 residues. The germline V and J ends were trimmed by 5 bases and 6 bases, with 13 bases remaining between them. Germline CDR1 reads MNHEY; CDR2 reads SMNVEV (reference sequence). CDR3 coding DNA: TGTGCCAGCAGTAACCTTGGGCAAGATGAAAAACTGTTTTTT. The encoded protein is CASSNLGQDEKLFF.

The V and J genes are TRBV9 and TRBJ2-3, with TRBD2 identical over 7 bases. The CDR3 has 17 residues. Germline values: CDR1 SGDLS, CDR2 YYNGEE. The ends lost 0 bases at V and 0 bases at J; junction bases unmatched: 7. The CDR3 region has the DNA TGTGCCAGCAGCGTAGGTTATACGGGGGGAAGCACAGATACGCAGTATTTT. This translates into CASSVGYTGGSTDTQYF.

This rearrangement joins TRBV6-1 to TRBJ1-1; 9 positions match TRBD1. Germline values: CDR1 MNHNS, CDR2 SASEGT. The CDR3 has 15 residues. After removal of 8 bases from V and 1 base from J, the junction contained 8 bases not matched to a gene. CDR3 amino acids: CASYKPGQGNTEAFF. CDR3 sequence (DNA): TGTGCCAGCTATAAACCGGGACAGGGGAACACTGAAGCTTTCTTT.

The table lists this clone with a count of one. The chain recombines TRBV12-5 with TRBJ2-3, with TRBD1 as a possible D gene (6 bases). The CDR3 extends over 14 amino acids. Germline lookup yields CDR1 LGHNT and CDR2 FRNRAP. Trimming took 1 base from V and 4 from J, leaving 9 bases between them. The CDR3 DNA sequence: TGTGCTAGTGGTTTGGGACAGGCCCCAGATACGCAGTATTTT. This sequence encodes CASGLGQAPDTQYF. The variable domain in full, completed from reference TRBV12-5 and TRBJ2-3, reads DARVTQTPRHKVTEMGQEVTMRCQPILGHNTVFWYRQTMMQGLELLAYFRNRAPLDDSGMPKDRFSAEMPDATLATLKIQPSEPRDSAVYFCASGLGQAPDTQYFGPGTRLTVL.

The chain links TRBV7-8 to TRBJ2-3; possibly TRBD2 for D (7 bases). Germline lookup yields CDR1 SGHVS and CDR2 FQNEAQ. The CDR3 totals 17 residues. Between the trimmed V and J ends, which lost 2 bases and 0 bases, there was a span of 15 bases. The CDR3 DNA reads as TGTGCCAGCAGCTTAAGAGGGGGGGCAAAGAGCACAGATACGCAGTATTTT. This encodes CASSLRGGAKSTDTQYF.

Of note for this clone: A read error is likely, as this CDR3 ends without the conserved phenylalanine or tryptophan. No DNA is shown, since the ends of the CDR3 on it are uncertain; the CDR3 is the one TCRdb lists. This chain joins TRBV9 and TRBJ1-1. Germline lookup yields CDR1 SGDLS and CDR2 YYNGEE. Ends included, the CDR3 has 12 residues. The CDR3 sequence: CASSRSGGEAYI.

The CDR3 sequence: CATRQGVKMNTEAFF. As DNA, the CDR3 is TGTGCCACTCGACAGGGGGTTAAAATGAACACTGAAGCTTTCTTT. J is TRBJ1-1 and V is TRBV10-3, with 9 bases aligning to TRBD1. Unmatched junction bases numbered 9, after V lost 10 bases and J lost 0 bases. From germline, CDR1 is ENHRY and CDR2 SYGVKD. The CDR3 length is 15 residues.

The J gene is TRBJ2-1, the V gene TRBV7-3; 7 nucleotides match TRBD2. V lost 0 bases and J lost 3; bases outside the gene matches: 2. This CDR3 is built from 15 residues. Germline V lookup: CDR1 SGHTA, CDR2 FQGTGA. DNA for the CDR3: TGTGCCAGCAGCTTAACGGAGCGGGGCTACAATGAGCAGTTCTTC. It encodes CASSLTERGYNEQFF.

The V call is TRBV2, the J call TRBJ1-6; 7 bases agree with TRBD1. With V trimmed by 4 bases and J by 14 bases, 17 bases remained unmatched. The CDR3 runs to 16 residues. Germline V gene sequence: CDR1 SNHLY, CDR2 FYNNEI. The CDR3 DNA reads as TGTGCCAGCAGTGCCCCGACAGGGACCTTTGGGTTCACCCTCCACTTT. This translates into CASSAPTGTFGFTLHF. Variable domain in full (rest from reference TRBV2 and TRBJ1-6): EPEVTQTPSHQVTQMGQEVILRCVPISNHLYFYWYRQILGQKVEFLVSFYNNEISEKSEIFDDQFSVERPDGSNFTLKIRSTKLEDSAMYFCASSAPTGTFGFTLHFGNGTRLTVT.

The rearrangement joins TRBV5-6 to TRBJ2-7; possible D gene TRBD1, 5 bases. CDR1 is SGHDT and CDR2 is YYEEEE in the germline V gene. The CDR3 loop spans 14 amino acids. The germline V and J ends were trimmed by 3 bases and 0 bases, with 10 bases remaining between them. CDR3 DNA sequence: TGTGCCAGCAGCTACGGACAACCCTCCTACGAGCAGTACGTC. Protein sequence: CASSYGQPSYEQYV.

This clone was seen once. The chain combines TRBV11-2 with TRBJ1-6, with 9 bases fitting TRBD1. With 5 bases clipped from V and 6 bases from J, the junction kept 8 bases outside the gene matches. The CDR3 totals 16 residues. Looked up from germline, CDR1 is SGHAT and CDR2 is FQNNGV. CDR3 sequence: CASSPRTGESNSPLHF. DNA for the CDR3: TGTGCCAGCAGCCCACGGACAGGGGAAAGTAATTCACCCCTCCACTTT.

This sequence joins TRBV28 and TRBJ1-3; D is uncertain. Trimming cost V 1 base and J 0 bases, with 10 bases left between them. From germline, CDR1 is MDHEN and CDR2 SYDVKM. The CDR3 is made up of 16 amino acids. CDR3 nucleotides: TGTGCCAGCAGTTTATCGGGGTACCCCTCTGGAAACACCATATATTTT. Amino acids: CASSLSGYPSGNTIYF.

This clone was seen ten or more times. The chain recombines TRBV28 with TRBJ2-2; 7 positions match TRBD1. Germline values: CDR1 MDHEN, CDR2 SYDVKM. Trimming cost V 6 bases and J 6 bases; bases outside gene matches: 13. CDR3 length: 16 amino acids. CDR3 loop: CASRPMTGTGPGELFF. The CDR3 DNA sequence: TGTGCCAGCAGGCCCATGACAGGGACGGGGCCCGGGGAGCTGTTTTTT.

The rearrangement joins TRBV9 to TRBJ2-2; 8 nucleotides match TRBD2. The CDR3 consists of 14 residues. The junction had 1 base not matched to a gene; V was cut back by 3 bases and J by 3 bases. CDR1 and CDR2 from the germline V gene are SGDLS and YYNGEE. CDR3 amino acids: CASSAGLDTGELFF. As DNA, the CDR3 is TGTGCCAGCAGCGCGGGACTAGACACCGGGGAGCTGTTTTTT.

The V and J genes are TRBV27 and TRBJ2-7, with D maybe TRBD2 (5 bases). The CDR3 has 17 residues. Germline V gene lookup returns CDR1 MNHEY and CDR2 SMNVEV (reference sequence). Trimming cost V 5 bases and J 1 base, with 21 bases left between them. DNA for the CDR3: TGTGCCAGCAGTCCCGATTCGGGGAATTCGTTATCCTACGAGCAGTACTTC. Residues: CASSPDSGNSLSYEQYF.

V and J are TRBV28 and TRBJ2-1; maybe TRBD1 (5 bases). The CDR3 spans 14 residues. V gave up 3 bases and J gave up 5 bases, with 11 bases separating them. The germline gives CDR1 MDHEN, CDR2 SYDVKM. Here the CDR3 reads CASSFVDTNNEQFF. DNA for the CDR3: TGTGCCAGCAGTTTCGTGGACACAAACAATGAGCAGTTCTTC.

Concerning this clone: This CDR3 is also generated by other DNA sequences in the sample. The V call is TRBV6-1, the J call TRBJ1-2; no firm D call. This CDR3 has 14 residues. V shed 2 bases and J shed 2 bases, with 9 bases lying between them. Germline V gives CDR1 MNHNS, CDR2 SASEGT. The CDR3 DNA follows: TGTGCCAGCAGTGAAAGAGGAATCAACTATGGCTACACCTTC. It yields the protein CASSERGINYGYTF.

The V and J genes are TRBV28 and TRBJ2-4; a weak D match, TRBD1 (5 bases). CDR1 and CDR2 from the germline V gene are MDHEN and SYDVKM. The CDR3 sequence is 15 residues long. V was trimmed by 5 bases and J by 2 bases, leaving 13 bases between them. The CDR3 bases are TGTGCCAGCAGTGAATTGACAGAGCCCAAAAACATTCAGTACTTC. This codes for CASSELTEPKNIQYF.

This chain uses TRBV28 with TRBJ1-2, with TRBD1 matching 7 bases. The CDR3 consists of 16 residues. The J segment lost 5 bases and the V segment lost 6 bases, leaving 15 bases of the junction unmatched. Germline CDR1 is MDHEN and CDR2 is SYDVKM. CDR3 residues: CASSPPPGQEAYGYTF. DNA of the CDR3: TGTGCCAGCAGCCCCCCGCCCGGACAGGAGGCTTATGGCTACACCTTC.

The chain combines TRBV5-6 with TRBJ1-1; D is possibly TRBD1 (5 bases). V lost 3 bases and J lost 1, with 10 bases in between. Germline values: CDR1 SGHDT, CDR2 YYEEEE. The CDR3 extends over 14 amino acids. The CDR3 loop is CASSYVGANTEAFF. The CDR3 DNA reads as TGTGCCAGCAGCTACGTAGGGGCGAACACTGAAGCTTTCTTT.

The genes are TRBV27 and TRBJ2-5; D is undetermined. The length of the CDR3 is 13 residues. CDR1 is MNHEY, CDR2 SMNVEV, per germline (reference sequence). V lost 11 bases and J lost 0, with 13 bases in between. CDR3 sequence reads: CASSNGHQETQYF. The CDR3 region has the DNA TGTGCCTCATCGAATGGCCACCAAGAGACCCAGTACTTC.

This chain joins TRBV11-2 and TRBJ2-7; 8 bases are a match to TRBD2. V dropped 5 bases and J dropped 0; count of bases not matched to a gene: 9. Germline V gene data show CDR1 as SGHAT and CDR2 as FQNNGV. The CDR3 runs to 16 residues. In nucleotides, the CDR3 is TGTGCCAGCAGCCCCTACCTTAGCGGGGTCTCCTACGAGCAGTACTTC. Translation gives CASSPYLSGVSYEQYF.